This T cell receptor beta chain was profiled in a study of Graves' ophthalmopathy and Graves' hyperthyroidism (dated by TCRdb to the late 2010s). A note on the overall study: Peripheral blood samples were taken at the time of initial diagnosis, before any treatment was given. The independent validation cohort included about 19 hyperthyroidism patients plus 17 patients who later progressed from hyperthyroidism to ophthalmopathy. To explore V-J signatures distinguishing ophthalmopathy from hyperthyroidism, a discovery set of 100 patients (about 41 ophthalmopathy, 55 to 60 stable hyperthyroidism) was enrolled. In several hyperthyroidism patients, the T-cell repertoires found in thyroid tissue were compared with those found in blood. Following sampling, methimazole starting at 30 mg daily was administered to hyperthyroidism patients, and high-dose intravenous methylprednisolone was administered to ophthalmopathy patients. To tell Graves' ophthalmopathy apart from Graves' hyperthyroidism, and to predict which patients would progress to ophthalmopathy, the study relied on TCR beta repertoire signatures. For training and testing, the 95 to 100 patients in the discovery cohort were randomly divided in a 7:3 ratio. In total, some 140 blood samples were TCR-sequenced: around 42 ophthalmopathy, some 75 hyperthyroidism and about 17 hyperthyroidism-to-ophthalmopathy patients.

For repertoire sequencing, TCR beta CDR3 regions were amplified from RNA transcripts. The first round of RT-PCR was done with HTBI primers and the Qiagen OneStep RT-PCR kit, and was followed by a second round of multiplex PCR, then size selection and purification. Libraries were sequenced paired-end with 100 bp reads on an Illumina HiSeq2000. Per the original workflow: SOAPnuke was used for read processing, and reads with adapters, uncalled bases, a mean Phred below 15, or no exact constant-primer or identifier match were discarded. COPE v1.2.5 was used to merge high-quality paired reads. Clonotypes were defined as unique nucleotide sequences and were aligned to IMGT TRB V, D and J references using MiTCR v1.1. Only V-J combinations with frequency above 0.0001 were analysed, covering 98% to 99.2% of repertoires. For each V-J combination, a TCR clonal expansion and chaos score was defined as the ratio of F50 clonal expansion to chaos observed in the TCRdist matrix. Welch's t-statistics and random forest were used to narrow the features down to approximately twelve V-J combinations, which were then fed into a naive Bayes classifier. The similarity between thyroid and blood repertoires was quantified using the Morisita-Horn index. TCRdb trimmed the raw reads at Q25, called clones with MiXCR and kept productive beta chains. Each CDR3 protein appears once, grouped with its most common genes and DNA. V and J calls and clone size were set by TCRdb, not the authors. The sample table contains hundreds of thousands of distinct CDR3 sequences; only one count was recorded for roughly 21% of them. About 40% of the sample belongs to the ten largest clones.

This clonotype was recorded many times. Its recognized antigen is unknown. No much larger clonotype is one base removed from it; base qualities were not supplied. Ophthalmopathy patients were characterized by moderately to severely active disease, a Clinical Activity Score of at least 3, a NOSPECS grade of at least 4, and a disease duration under 3 months. Patients with other autoimmune diseases, uncontrolled infections, pregnancy or lactation were excluded. Clinical symptoms, serum thyroxine, TRAb, thyroid ultrasound and orbital computed tomography formed the basis of the diagnosis. Using Ficoll-Paque density gradient centrifugation, PBMCs were isolated from about 9.4 ml of fresh peripheral blood. Trizol reagent was used to extract the total RNA, and its quality was then checked on an Agilent 2100 Bioanalyzer. CDR1 LNHNV and CDR2 YYDKDF were looked up in the germline V gene (reference sequence). The germline V and J ends show losses of 3 bases and 4 bases respectively, and no gene match explains 3 bases of the junction. The CDR3 holds 14 amino acids from the cysteine to the phenylalanine. CDR3 DNA is the only sequence kept; it has 42 bases, read in frame from the first base.

Overall study results and their limits: Ophthalmopathy was separated from stable hyperthyroidism by the 13-signature model with around 88% sensitivity and less than 82% specificity in cross-validation and with 80%/75% in the test set. Most expanded thyroid clonotypes with a frequency above 0.001 also appeared in blood, which suggests that blood repertoires may reflect the immune response in the thyroid. No statistical method was used to predetermine the sample size, and group allocation was not hidden from the investigators. In validation, the model predicted ophthalmopathy progression with about 64% sensitivity and less than 80% specificity; 12 predicted patients were CT-confirmed with GO in a median of approximately six months.

The source is a woman aged 50 to 60 with Graves' ophthalmopathy. Donor details come from another sample of the same person, matched by shared clones. The sequence is built from TRBV15 and TRBJ1-2, with 9 bases in between that match TRBD1. The sample consisted of peripheral blood. The nucleotides read TGTGCCACCAGCAGGACAGGGGGGGGCTATGGCTACACCTTC. Its translation is CATSRTGGGYGYTF.